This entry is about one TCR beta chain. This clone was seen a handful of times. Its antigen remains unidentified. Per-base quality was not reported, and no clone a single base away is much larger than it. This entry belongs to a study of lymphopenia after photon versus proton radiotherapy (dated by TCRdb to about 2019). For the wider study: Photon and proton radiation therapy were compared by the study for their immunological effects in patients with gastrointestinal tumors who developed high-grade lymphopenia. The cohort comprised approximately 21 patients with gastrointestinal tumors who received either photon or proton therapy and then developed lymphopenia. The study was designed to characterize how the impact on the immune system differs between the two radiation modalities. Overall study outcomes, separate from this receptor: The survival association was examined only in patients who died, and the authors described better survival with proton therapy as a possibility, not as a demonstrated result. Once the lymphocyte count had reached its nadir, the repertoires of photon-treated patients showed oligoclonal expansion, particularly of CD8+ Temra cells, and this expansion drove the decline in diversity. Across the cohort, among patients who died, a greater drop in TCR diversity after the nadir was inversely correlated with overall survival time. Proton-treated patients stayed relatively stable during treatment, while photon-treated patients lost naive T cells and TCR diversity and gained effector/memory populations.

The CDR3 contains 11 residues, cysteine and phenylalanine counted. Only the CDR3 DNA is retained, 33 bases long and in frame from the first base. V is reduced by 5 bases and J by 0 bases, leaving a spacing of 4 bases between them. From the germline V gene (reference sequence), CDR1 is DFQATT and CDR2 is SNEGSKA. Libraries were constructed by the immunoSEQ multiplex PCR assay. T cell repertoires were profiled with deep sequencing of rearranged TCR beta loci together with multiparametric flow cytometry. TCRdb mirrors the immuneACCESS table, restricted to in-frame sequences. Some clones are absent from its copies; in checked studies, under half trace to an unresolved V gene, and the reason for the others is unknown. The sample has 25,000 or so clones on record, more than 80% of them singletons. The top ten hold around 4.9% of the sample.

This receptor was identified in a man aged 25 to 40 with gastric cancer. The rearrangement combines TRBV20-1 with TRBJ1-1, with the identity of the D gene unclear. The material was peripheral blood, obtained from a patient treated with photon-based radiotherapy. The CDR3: CSASVNTEAFF. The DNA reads TGCAGTGCTTCGGTGAACACTGAAGCTTTCTTT.